This entry concerns a single T cell receptor (beta chain). The data stem from a study of blood T cell repertoires in COVID-19. Whole-study context: Whether acute or convalescent, the COVID-19 samples came from the United States, Italy and Spain.

Using immunoSEQ multiplex PCR, the repertoire was profiled, and TCRdb retains in-frame clones only, with some absent. The sample lists some 260,000 clones; 75% to 95% were seen once. Living in roughly 23 US areas, the participants were between 18 and 89 years of age. Participant-reported clinical history was the basis for cohort assignment. The sample comprised PBMCs or T cells enriched from blood (not recorded which). The origin of this receptor is a woman in her late teens or twenties who had recovered from COVID-19.

The CDR3 protein is CASSLQIRVVAFF. The DNA for the CDR3 is TGTGCCAGCAGCCTCCAAATCAGGGTGGTAGCTTTCTTT. The V call is TRBV6-2 or TRBV6-3, the J call TRBJ1-1, with D tentatively TRBD1 (5 bases). Germline lookup yields CDR1 MNHEY and CDR2 SVGEGT. The CDR3 totals 13 residues. The V end was cut by 6 bases, the J end by 10 bases, with 18 bases between.